Below, 2 T cell receptor beta chains from the same sample are listed, as sequenced in a study of a mutant IDH1 vaccine in newly diagnosed glioma (dated by TCRdb to the early 2020s). The library was produced with the immunoSEQ multiplex PCR assay. TCRdb stores this immuneACCESS table with in-frame sequences only. Part of the clones is absent; in the studies checked, under half of the shortfall reflects unresolved V genes, and no reason is known for the rest. The sample table records about 51,000 clones; about three quarters of these occur just once. Around 1.8% of the sample is in the top ten clones. The label giving this sample's time point can be read as: week 5, during vaccination. Each vaccine dose was 300 ug of a 20-mer mutant IDH1 peptide in Montanide, given subcutaneously with topical imiquimod. No cognate antigen is known for these TCRs. Sequences were derived from PBMCs, sampled from a glioma patient whose treatment included an IDH1 peptide vaccine. The receptors were sampled from a middle-aged woman with glioma.

The chain recombines TRBV5-6 with TRBJ2-1, with D possibly matching TRBD1 (6 bases). V was clipped by 4 bases and J by 4 bases, with 12 bases between them. Germline lookup yields CDR1 SGHDT and CDR2 YYEEEE. The CDR3 contains 14 residues. The CDR3 DNA follows: TGTGCCAGCAGCGGGGTGACAGGTTACAATGAGCAGTTCTTC. This gives the protein CASSGVTGYNEQFF. Complete variable domain (other parts from reference TRBV5-6 and TRBJ2-1): DAGVTQSPTHLIKTRGQQVTLRCSPKSGHDTVSWYQQALGQGPQFIFQYYEEEERQRGNFPDRFSGHQFPNYSSELNVNALLLGDSALYLCASSGVTGYNEQFFGPGTRLTVL.

The chain links TRBV12-5 to TRBJ2-5; either TRBD1 or TRBD2 may fit D (5 bases each). In germline, CDR1 is LGHNT, CDR2 FRNRAP. With 0 bases removed from V and 0 bases from J, the gap between germline ends came to 20 bases. The CDR3 length is 19 residues. Here the CDR3 DNA reads TGTGCTAGTGGTTTGGTACTTTTTGCCCGGGGACGGAACCAAGAGACCCAGTACTTC. It translates to CASGLVLFARGRNQETQYF.